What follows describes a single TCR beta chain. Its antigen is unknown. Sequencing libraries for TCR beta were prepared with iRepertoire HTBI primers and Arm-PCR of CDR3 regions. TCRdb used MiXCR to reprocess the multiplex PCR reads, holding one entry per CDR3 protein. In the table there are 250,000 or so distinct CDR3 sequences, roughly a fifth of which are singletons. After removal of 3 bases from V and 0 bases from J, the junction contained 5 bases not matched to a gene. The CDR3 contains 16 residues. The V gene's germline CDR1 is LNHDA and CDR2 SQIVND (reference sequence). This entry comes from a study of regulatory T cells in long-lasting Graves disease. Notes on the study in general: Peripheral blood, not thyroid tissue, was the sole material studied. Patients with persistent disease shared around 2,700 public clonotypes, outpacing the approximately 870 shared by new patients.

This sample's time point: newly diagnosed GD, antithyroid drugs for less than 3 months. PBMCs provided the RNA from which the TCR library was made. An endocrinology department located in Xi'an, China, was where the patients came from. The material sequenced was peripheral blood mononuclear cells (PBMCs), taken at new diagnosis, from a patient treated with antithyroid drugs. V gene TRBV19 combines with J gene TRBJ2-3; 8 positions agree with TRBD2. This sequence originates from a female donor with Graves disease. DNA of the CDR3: TGTGCCAGTAGTATGCTGTCTAGCGGGAGCACAGATACGCAGTATTTT. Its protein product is CASSMLSSGSTDTQYF.